This T cell receptor beta chain originates from a study of shared clonotypes between healthy human individuals. As concerns this clone: The antigen remains unidentified.

Negatively enriched CD4+ T cells were divided by CD45RA into naive and memory. Findings and limits, study-wide: When naive CD4 clonotypes were compared across a handful of donors, 4% to 5.5% were shared.

The genomic DNA of each subset was split evenly across several immunoSEQ plates. Authors' methods: For the immunoSEQ data, sequences were junction-only without quality scores, so filtering differed. Generated by immunoSEQ multiplex PCR, the TCRdb table keeps only in-frame clones and is missing some. The D gene and trimming were derived from the DNA, and the V and J assignments and clone size from that table. Here the sample spans around 1.1 million clones, around three quarters being singletons. This CDR3 comprises 14 residues. Germline CDR1 is SGHRS and CDR2 is YFSETQ. With V trimmed by 3 bases and J by 2 bases, 4 bases remained unmatched.

The TCR was taken from a young man in good health. Some clones in this sample may be carry-over from other donors' samples. The chain carries TRBV5-1 and TRBJ2-7; 8 positions match TRBD1. Source material: memory CD4+ T cells from PBMCs. The subset: CD45RA-negative fraction. CDR3 sequence: CASSYGTGPYEQYF. In nucleotides, the CDR3 is TGCGCCAGCAGCTACGGGACAGGCCCCTACGAGCAGTACTTC.